This entry concerns a single TCR beta chain. Assay used: immunoSEQ multiplex PCR; TCRdb lists only in-frame clones, some missing. This table holds 170,000 or so clones, roughly 87% found once. This record comes from a study of blood T cell repertoires in COVID-19. This CDR3 contains 16 residues. Germline V gene sequence: CDR1 SGDLS, CDR2 YYNGEE. The V gene end was trimmed by 3 bases and the J gene end by 0 bases; junction bases not matched to a gene: 5. This rearrangement joins TRBV9 to TRBJ2-2; the match to TRBD2 covers 7 bases. What was sequenced was PBMCs or T cells enriched from blood (not recorded which). The TCR was taken from a woman between 45 and 60 years old who had recovered from COVID-19. CDR3 in DNA: TGTGCCAGCAGCGAGGGTCTAGCGGCGAACACCGGGGAGCTGTTTTTT. Residues: CASSEGLAANTGELFF.